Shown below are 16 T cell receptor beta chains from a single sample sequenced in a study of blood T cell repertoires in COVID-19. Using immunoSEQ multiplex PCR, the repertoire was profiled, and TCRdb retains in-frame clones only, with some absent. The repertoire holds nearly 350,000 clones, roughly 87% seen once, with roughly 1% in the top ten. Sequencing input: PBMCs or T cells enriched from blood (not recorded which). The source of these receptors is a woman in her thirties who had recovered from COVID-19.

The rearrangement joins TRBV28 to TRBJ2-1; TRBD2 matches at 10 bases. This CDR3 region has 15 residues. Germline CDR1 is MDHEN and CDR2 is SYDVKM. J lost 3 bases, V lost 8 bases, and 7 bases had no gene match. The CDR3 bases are TGTGCCAGCCCCCCTAGCGGGGGTCTCTACAATGAGCAGTTCTTC. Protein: CASPPSGGLYNEQFF. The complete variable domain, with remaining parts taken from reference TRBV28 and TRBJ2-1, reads DVKVTQSSRYLVKRTGEKVFLECVQDMDHENMFWYRQDPGLGLRLIYFSYDVKMKEKGDIPEGYSVSREKKERFSLILESASTNQTSMYLCASPPSGGLYNEQFFGPGTRLTVL.

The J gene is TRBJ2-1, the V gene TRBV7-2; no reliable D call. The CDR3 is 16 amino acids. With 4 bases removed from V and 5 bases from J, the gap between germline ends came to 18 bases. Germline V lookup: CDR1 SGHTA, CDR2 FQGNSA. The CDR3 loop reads CASSYPWMRRDNEQFF. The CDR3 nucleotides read TGTGCCAGCAGCTATCCTTGGATGAGACGGGACAATGAGCAGTTCTTC.

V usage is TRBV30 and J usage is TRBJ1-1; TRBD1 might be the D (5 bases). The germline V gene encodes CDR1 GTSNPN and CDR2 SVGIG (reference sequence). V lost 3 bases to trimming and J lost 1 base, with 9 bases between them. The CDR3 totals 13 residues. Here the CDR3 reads CAWRKGENTEAFF. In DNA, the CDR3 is TGTGCCTGGAGGAAAGGGGAGAACACTGAAGCTTTCTTT.

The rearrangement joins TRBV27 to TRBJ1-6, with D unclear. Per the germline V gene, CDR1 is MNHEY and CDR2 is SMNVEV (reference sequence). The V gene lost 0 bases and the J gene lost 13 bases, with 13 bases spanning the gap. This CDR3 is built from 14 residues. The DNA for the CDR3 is TGTGCCAGCAGTTTATCGGCGGGATTCAAGCCCCTCCACTTT. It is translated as CASSLSAGFKPLHF.

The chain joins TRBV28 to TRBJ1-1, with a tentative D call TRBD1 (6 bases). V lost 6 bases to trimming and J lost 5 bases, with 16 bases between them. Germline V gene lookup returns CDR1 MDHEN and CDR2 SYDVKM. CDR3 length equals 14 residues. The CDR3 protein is CASRPNRVGTEAFF. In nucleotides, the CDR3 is TGTGCCAGCAGGCCTAACAGGGTCGGAACTGAAGCTTTCTTT.

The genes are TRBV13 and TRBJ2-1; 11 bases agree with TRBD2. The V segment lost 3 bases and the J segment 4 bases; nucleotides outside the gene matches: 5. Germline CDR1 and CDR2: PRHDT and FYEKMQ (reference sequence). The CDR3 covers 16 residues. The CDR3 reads CASSFSSGGIYNEQFF. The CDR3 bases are TGTGCCAGCAGCTTTTCTAGCGGGGGGATTTACAATGAGCAGTTCTTC.

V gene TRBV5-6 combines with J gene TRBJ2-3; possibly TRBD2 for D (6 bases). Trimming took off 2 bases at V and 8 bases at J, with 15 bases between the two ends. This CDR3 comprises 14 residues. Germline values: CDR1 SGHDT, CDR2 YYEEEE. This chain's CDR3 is CASSLGRFGGTQYF. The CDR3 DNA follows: TGTGCCAGCAGCTTAGGGAGGTTTGGTGGTACGCAGTATTTT.

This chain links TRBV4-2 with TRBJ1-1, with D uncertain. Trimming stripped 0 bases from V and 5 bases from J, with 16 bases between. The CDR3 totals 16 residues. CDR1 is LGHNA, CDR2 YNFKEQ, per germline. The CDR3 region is CASSQEVAGEGTEAFF. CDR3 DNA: TGTGCCAGCAGCCAAGAAGTGGCGGGCGAGGGTACTGAAGCTTTCTTT.

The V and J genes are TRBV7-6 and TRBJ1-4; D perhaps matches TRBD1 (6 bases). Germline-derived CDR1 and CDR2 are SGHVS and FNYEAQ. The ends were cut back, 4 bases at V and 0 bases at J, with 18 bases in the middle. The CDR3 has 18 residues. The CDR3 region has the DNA TGTGCCAGCAGCTCCGACGCCGGGACAACCGCAACTAATGAAAAACTGTTTTTT. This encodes CASSSDAGTTATNEKLFF.

Written as DNA, the CDR3 is TGCGCCAGCAGCCAAGAGACAGGGCCTAACTATGGCTACACCTTC. It translates to CASSQETGPNYGYTF. The genes are TRBV4-1 and TRBJ1-2, with 7 nucleotides matching TRBD1. The V segment lost 0 bases and the J segment 0 bases; nucleotides outside the gene matches: 1. From germline, CDR1 is MGHRA and CDR2 YSYEKL. The CDR3 sequence is 15 residues long.

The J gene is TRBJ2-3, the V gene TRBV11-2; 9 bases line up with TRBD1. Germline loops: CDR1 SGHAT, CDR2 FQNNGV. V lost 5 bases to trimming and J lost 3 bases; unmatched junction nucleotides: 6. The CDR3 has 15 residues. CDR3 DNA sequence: TGTGCCAGCAGCGGACAGGGGTCGACAACAGATACGCAGTATTTT. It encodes CASSGQGSTTDTQYF.

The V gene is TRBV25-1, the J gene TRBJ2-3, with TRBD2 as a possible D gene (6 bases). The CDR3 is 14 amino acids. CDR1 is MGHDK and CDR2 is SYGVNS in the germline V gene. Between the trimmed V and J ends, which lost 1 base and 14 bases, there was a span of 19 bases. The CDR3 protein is CASSEFGVTSERYF. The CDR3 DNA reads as TGTGCCAGCAGTGAATTCGGTGTGACTAGTGAGCGGTATTTT.

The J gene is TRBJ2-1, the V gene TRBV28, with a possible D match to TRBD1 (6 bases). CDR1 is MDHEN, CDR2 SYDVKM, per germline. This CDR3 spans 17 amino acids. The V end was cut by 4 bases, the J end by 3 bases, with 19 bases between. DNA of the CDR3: TGTGCCAGCAGTTCCCGAACAGGGCTAGCTTTCTACAATGAGCAGTTCTTC. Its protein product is CASSSRTGLAFYNEQFF.

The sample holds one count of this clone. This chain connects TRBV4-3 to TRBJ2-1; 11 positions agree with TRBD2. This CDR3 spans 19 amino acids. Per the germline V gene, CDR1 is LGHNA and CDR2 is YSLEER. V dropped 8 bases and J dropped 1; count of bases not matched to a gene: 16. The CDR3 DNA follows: TGCGCCAGCTTAGAGATAGCGGGGGGGCCTCTCGGTTCCTACAATGAGCAGTTCTTC. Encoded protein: CASLEIAGGPLGSYNEQFF.

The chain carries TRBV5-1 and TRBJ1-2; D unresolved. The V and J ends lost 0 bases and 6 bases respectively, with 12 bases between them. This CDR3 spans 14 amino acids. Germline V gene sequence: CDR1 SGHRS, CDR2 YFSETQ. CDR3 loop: CASSLGGQTDGYTF. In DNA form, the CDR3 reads TGCGCCAGCAGCTTGGGAGGGCAGACCGATGGCTACACCTTC. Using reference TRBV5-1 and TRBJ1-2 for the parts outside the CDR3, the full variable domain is KAGVTQTPRYLIKTRGQQVTLSCSPISGHRSVSWYQQTPGQGLQFLFEYFSETQRNKGNFPGRFSGRQFSNSRSEMNVSTLELGDSALYLCASSLGGQTDGYTFGSGTRLTVV.

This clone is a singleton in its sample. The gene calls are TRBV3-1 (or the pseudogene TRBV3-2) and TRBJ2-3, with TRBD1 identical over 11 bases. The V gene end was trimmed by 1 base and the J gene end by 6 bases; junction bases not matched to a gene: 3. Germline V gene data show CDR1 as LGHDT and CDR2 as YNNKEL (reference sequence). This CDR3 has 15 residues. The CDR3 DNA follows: TGTGCCAGCAGCCAAGGGACAGGGGGCGAGGATACGCAGTATTTT. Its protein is CASSQGTGGEDTQYF.